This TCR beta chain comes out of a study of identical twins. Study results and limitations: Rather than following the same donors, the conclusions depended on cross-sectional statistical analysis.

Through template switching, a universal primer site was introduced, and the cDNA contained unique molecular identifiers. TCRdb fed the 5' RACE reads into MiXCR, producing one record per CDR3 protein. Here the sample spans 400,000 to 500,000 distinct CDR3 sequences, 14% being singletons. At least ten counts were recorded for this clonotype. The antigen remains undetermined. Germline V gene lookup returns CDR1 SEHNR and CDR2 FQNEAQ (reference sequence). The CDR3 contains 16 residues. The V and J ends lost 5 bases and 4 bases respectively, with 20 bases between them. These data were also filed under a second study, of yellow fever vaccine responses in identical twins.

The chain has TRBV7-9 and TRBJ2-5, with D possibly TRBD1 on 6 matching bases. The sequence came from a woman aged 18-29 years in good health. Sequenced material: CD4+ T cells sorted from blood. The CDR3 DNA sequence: TGTGCCAGCAGCGGAGAACCCGGACAGAGTCGAGAGACCCAGTACTTC. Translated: CASSGEPGQSRETQYF.